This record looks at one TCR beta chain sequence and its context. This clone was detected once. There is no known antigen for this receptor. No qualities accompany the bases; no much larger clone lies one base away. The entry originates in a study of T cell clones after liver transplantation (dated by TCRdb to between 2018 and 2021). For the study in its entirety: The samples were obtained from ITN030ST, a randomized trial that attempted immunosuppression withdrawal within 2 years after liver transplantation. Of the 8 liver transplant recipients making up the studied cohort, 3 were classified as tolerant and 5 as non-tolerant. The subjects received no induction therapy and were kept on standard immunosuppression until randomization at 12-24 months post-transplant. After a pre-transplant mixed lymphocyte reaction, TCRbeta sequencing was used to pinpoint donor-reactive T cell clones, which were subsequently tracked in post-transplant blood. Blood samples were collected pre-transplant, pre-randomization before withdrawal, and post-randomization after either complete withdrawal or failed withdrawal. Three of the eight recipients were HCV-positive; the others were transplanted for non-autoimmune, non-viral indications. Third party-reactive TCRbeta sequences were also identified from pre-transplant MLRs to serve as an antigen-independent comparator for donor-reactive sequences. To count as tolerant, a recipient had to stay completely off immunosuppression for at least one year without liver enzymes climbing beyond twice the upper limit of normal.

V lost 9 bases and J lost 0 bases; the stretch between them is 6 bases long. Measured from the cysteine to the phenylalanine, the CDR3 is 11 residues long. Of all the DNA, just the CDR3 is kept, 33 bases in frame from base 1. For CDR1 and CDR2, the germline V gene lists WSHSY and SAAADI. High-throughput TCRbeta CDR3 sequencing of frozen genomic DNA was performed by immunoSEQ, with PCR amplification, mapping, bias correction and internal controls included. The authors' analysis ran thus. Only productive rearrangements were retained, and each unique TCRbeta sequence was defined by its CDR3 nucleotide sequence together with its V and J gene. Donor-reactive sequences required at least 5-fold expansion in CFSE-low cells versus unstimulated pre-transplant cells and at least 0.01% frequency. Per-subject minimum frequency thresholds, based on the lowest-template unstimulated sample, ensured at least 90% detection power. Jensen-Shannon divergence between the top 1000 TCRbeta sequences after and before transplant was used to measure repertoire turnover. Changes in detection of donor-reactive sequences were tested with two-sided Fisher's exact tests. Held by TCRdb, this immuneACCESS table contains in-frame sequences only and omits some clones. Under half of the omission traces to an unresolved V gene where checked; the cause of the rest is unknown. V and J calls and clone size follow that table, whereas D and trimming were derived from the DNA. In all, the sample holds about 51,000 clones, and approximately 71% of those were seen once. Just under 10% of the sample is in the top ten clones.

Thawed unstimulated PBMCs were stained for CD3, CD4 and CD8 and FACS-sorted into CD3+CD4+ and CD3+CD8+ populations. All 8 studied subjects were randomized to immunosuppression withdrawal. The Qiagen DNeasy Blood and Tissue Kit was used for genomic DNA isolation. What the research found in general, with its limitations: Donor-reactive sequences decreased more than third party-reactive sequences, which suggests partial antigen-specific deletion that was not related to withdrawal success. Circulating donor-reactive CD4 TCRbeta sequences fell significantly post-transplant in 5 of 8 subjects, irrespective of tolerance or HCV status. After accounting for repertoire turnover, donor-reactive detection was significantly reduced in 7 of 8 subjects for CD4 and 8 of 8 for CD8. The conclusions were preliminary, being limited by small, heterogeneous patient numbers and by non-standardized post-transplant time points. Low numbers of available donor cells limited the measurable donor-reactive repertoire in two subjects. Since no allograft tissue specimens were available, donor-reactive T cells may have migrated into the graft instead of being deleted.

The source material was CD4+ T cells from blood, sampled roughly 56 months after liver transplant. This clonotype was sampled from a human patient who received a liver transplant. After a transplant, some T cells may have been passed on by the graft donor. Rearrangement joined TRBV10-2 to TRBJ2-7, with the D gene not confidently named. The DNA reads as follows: TGCGCCAGTTCTAGCTCCTACGAGCAGTACTTC. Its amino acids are CASSSSYEQYF.